The 2 T cell receptor beta chains below were found in one sample sequenced in a study of technical replicates of blood from several donors. Produced via immunoSEQ multiplex PCR; TCRdb's table is partial and in-frame only. Of roughly 62,000 clones listed, roughly nine tenths are singletons. Sequenced: PBMCs. These receptor sequences come from a human donor in good health. Some clones in this sample may be carry-over from other donors' samples.

The chain is built from TRBV29-1 and TRBJ2-1; D is unclear. V dropped 5 bases and J dropped 3 bases, with 17 bases sitting between them. There are 15 residues in the CDR3. Germline CDR1 SQVTM, CDR2 ANQGSEA. DNA for the CDR3: TGCAGCGTTTCACTGTCAAGCAAAATCTACAATGAGCAGTTCTTC. It codes for CSVSLSSKIYNEQFF.

This clone has just one count. V and J are TRBV7-2 and TRBJ2-1; tentatively, D is TRBD2 (5 bases). From germline, CDR1 is SGHTA and CDR2 FQGNSA. Trimming stripped 4 bases from V and 7 bases from J, with 17 bases between. CDR3 size: 15 residues. DNA of the CDR3: TGTGCCAGCAGCTCCAACGTTCTAGCTAGGAATGAGCAGTTCTTC. It specifies CASSSNVLARNEQFF.